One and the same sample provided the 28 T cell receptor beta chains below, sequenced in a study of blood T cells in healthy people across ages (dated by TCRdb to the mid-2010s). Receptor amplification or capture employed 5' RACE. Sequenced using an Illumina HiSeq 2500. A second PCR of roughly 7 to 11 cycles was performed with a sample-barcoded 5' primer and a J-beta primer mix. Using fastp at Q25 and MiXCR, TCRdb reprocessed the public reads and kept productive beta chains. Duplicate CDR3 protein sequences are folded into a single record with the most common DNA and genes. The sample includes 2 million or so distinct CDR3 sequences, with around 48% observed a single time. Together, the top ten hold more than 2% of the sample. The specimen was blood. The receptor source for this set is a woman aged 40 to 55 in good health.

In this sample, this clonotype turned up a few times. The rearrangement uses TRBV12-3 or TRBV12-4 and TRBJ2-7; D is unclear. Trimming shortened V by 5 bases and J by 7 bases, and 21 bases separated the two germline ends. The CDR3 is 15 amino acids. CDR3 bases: TGTGCCAGCAGTCCCTCATCAGAGGTCGGACGGGAGCAGTACTTC. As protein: CASSPSSEVGREQYF.

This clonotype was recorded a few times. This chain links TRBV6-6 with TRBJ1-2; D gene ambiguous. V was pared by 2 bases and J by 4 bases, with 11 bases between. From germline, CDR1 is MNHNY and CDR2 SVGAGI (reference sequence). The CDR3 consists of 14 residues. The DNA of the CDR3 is TGTGCCAGCAGTTACGGGTCAAGTGGCTATGGCTACACCTTC. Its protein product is CASSYGSSGYGYTF.

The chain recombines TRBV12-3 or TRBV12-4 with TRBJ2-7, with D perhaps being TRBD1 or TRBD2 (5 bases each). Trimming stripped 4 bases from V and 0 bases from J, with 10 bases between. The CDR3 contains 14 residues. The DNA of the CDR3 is TGTGCCAGCAGTTCCCATGGGGGCTCCTACGAGCAGTACTTC. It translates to CASSSHGGSYEQYF.

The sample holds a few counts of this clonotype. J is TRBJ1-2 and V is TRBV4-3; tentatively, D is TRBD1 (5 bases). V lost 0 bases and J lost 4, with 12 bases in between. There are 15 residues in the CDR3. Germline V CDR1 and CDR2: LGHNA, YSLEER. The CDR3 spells CASSQDVQGFYGYTF. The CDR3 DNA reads TGCGCCAGCAGCCAAGATGTCCAGGGATTCTATGGCTACACCTTC.

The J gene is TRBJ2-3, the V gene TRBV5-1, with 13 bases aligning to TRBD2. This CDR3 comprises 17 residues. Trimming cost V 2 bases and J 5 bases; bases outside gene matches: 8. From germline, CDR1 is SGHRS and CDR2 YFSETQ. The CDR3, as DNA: TGCGCCAGCAGCTTAGACACTAGCGGGGGGGCCCTAGATACGCAGTATTTT. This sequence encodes CASSLDTSGGALDTQYF.

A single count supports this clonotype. The DNA for the CDR3 is TGTGCCAGCAGCGTAGGGGCTAGCCTGATGGATACGCAGTATTTT. It encodes CASSVGASLMDTQYF. This chain uses TRBV9 with TRBJ2-3, with TRBD2 as a possible D gene (5 bases). Germline V gene sequence: CDR1 SGDLS, CDR2 YYNGEE. Trimming pared 0 bases from V and 6 bases from J, leaving 14 bases between. The CDR3 is made up of 15 amino acids.

This CDR3 is CASSFGGQWANVLTF. For the CDR3, the DNA is TGTGCCAGCAGTTTCGGGGGCCAGTGGGCCAACGTCCTGACTTTC. The chain uses TRBV28 and TRBJ2-6; D tentatively reads TRBD1 or TRBD2 (6 bases each). V lost 3 bases to trimming and J lost 5 bases, with 11 bases between them. The CDR3 is 15 amino acids. Germline V gives CDR1 MDHEN, CDR2 SYDVKM.

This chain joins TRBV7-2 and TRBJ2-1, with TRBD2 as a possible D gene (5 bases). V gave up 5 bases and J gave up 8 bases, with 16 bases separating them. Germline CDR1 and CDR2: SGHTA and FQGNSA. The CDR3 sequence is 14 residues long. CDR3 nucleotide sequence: TGTGCCAGCAGCCCACTCGCTAGCTATGATGAGCAGTTCTTC. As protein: CASSPLASYDEQFF.

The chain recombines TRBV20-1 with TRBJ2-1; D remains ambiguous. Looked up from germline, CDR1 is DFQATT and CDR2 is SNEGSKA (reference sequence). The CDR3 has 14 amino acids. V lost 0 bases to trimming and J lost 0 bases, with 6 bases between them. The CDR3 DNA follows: TGCAGTGCTAGAGAAGGGCTCTCCTACAATGAGCAGTTCTTC. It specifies CSAREGLSYNEQFF.

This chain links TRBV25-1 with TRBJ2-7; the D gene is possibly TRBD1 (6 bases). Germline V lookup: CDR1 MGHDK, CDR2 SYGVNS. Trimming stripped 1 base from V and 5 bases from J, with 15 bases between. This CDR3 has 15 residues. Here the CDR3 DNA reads TGTGCCAGCAGTGAATTGGGCAGGGGTGCCCACGAGCAGTACTTC. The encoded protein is CASSELGRGAHEQYF.

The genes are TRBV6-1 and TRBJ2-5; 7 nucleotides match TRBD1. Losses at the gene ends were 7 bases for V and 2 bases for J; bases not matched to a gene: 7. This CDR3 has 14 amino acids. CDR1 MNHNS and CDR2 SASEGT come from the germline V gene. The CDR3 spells CASTLGTAQETQYF. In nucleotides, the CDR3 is TGTGCCAGCACGCTCGGGACAGCACAAGAGACCCAGTACTTC.

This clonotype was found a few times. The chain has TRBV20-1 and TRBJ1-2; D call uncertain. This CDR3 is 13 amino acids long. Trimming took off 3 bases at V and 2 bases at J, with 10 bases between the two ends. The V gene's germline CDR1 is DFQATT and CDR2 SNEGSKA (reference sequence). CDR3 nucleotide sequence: TGCAGTGCTAGCGAAAGGGCCAACTATGGCTACACCTTC. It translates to CSASERANYGYTF.

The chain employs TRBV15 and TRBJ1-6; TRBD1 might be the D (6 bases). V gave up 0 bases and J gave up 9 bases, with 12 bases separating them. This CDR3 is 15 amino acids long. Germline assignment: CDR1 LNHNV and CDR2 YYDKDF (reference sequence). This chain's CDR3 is CATSRDQSGVSPLHF. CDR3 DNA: TGTGCCACCAGCAGAGATCAGTCAGGGGTTTCACCCCTCCACTTT.

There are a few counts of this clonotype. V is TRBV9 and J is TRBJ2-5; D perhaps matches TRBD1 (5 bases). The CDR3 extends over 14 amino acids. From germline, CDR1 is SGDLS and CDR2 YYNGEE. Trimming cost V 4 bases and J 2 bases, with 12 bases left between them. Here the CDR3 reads CASSRWGGQETQYF. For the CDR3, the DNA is TGTGCCAGCAGCCGTTGGGGCGGACAAGAGACCCAGTACTTC.

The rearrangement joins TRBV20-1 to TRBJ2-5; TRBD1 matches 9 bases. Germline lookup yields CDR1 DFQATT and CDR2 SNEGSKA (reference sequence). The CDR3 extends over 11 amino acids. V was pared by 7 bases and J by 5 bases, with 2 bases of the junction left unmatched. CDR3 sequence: CSGDREETQYF. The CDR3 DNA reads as TGCAGTGGGGACAGGGAGGAGACCCAGTACTTC.

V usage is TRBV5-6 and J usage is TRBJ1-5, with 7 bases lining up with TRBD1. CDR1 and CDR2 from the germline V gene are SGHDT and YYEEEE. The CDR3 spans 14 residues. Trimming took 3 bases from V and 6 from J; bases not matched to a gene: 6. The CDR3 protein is CASSWGTAIQPQHF. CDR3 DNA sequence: TGTGCCAGCAGCTGGGGGACAGCTATTCAGCCCCAGCATTTT.

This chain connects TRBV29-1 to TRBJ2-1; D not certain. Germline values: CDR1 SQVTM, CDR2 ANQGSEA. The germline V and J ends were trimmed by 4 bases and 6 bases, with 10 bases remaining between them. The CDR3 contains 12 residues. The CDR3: CSVAGSFNEQFF. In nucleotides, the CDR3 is TGCAGCGTTGCAGGTTCTTTCAATGAGCAGTTCTTC.

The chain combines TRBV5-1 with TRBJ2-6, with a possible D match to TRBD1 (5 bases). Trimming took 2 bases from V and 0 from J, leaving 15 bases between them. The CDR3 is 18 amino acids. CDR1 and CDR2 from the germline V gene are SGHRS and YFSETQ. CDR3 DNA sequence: TGCGCCAGCAGCTTTTTGACAGACCCACGCTCTGGGGCCAACGTCCTGACTTTC. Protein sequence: CASSFLTDPRSGANVLTF.

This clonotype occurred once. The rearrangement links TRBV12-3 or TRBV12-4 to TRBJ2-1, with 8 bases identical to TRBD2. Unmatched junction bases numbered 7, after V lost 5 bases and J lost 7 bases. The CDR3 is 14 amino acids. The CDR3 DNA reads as TGTGCCAGCAGTCCGGGAGGGCGTTTGAATGAGCAGTTCTTC. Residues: CASSPGGRLNEQFF.

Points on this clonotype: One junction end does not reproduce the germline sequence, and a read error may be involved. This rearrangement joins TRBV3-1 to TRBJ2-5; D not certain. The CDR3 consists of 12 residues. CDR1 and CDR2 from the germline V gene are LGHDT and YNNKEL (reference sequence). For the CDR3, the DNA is TGTGCCAGCAGCCAAGATGATGAGATCCAGTACTTC. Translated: CASSQDDEIQYF.

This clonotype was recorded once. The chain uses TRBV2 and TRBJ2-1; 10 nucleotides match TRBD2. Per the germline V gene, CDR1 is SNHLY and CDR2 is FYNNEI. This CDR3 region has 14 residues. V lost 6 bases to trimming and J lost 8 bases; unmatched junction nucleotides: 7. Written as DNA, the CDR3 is TGTGCCAGCAGGGAGCGGGGGGGCCGGGATGAGCAGTTCTTC. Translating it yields CASRERGGRDEQFF.

The CDR3, as DNA: TGTGCCAGCAGCCTGGGACAGTCCCTCTCCTACGAGCAGTACTTC. Protein sequence: CASSLGQSLSYEQYF. The chain carries TRBV7-6 and TRBJ2-7, with 7 nucleotides matching TRBD1. The V and J ends lost 5 bases and 0 bases, in that order; junction bases with no gene match: 7. The germline CDR1 and CDR2 sequences are SGHVS and FNYEAQ. CDR3 length equals 15 residues.

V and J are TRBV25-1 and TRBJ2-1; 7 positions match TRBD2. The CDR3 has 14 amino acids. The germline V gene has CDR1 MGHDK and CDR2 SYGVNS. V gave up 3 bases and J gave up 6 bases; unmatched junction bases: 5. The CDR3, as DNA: TGTGCCAGCAGTGACCCGACTAGCCTCAATGAGCAGTTCTTC. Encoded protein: CASSDPTSLNEQFF.

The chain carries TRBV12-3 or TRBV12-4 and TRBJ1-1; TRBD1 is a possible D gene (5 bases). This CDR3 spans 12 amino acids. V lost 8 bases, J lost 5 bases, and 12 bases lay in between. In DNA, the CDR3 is TGTGCCAGCGGAAGTGGGGGTACTGAAGCTTTCTTT. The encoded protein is CASGSGGTEAFF.

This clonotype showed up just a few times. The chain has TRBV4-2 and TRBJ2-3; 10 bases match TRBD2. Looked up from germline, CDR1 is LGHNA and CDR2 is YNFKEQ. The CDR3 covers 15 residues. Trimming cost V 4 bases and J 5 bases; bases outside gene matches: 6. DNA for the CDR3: TGTGCCAGCAGCCGGCTTTTAGCGGGGGGAGATACGCAGTATTTT. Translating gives CASSRLLAGGDTQYF.

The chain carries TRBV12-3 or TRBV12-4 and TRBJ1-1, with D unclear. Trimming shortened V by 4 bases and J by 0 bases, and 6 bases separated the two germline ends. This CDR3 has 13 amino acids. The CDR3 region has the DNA TGTGCCAGCAGTTACGACTTGAACACTGAAGCTTTCTTT. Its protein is CASSYDLNTEAFF.

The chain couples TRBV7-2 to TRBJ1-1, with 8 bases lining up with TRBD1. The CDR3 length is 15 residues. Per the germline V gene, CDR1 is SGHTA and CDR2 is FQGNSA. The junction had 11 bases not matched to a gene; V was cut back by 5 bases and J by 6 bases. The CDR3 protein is CASSLPGTGWAEAFF. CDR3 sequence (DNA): TGTGCCAGCAGCCTCCCCGGGACAGGCTGGGCTGAAGCTTTCTTT. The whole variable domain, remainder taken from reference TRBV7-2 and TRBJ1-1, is GAGVSQSPSNKVTEKGKDVELRCDPISGHTALYWYRQSLGQGLEFLIYFQGNSAPDKSGLPSDRFSAERTGGSVSTLTIQRTQQEDSAVYLCASSLPGTGWAEAFFGQGTRLTVV.

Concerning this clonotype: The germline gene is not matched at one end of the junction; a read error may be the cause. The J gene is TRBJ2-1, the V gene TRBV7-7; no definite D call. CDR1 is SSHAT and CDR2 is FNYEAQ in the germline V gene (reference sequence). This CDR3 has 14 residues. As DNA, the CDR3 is TGTGCTAGCAGCTTATCCAGCGCCTACAATGAGCAGTTCTTC. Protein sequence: CASSLSSAYNEQFF.